The clone carrying this T cell receptor (beta chain) has just a few counts. This record belongs to a study of shared clonotypes between healthy human individuals. CDR3 length equals 15 residues. The V gene's germline CDR1 is WNHNN and CDR2 SYGVQD (reference sequence). V lost 4 bases to trimming and J lost 2 bases; unmatched junction nucleotides: 4. Some clones are missing from TCRdb's copy, which holds only in-frame ones; the method was immunoSEQ multiplex PCR. The sample yields about 230,000 clones, 50% to 80% seen once. This receptor was taken from a man aged 30 to 45 in good health. The specimen was memory CD4+ T cells sorted from blood. The subset was: CD45RA-negative fraction. The gene calls are TRBV10-1 and TRBJ2-3; 9 bases map to TRBD2. The CDR3 coding sequence is TGCGCCAGCAGTGGTCTAGCGGGATACACAGATACGCAGTATTTT. Translated, it gives CASSGLAGYTDTQYF.